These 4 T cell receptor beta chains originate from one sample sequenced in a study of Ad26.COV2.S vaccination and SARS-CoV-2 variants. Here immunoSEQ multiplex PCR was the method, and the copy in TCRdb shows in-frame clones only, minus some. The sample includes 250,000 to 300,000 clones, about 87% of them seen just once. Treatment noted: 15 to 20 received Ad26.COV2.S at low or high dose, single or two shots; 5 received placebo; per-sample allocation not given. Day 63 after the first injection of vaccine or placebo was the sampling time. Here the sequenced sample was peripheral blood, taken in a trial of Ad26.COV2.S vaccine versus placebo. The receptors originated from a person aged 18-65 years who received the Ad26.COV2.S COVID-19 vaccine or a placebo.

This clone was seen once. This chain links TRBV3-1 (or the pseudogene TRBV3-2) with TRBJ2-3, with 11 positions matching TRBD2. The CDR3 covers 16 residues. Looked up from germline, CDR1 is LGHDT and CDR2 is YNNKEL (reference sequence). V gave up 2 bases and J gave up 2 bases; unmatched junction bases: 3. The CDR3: CASSQLAGGATDTQYF. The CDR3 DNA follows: TGTGCCAGCAGCCAATTAGCGGGGGGGGCCACAGATACGCAGTATTTT.

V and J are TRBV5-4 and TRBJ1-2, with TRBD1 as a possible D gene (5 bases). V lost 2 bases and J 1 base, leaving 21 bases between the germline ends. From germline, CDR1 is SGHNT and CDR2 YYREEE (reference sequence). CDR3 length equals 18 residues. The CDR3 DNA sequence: TGTGCCAGCAGCTTACGGGGGGTGGTTCCTGACGGTAACTATGGCTACACCTTC. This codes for CASSLRGVVPDGNYGYTF.

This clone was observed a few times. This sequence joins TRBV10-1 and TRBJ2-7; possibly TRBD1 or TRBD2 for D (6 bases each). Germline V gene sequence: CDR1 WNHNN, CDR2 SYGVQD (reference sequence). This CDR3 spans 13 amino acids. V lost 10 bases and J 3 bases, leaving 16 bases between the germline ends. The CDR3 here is CANPGALYYEQYF. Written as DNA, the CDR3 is TGCGCCAATCCGGGGGCCCTGTACTACGAGCAGTACTTC.

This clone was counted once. The CDR3: CASSTQQGLDTQYF. The DNA of the CDR3 is TGTGCCAGCAGTACCCAGCAGGGGTTAGATACGCAGTATTTT. This chain connects TRBV28 to TRBJ2-3; D is perhaps TRBD1 (6 bases). The CDR3 sequence is 14 residues long. The germline CDR1 and CDR2 sequences are MDHEN and SYDVKM. The V and J ends lost 5 bases and 5 bases respectively, with 14 bases between them.